This TCR beta chain was profiled in a study of blood T cell repertoires in COVID-19. Study information: Sources were T cells, B-cell-depleted T cells, or PBMCs; the material itself was cDNA or gDNA.

Looked up from germline, CDR1 is SGHRS and CDR2 is YFSETQ. V gave up 4 bases and J gave up 5 bases, with 11 bases separating them. The CDR3 runs to 13 residues. Original analysis: Estimation of nucleated cell counts was performed using reference gene primer amplification. Libraries were prepared by immunoSEQ multiplex PCR; TCRdb keeps only in-frame clonotypes and omits some of them. V, J and clone size are those of that table, while D and trimming were read from the DNA. The sample holds under 350,000 clones; 86% are singletons and the top ten take roughly 4.2%. This chain joins TRBV5-1 and TRBJ2-3; TRBD1 might be the D (6 bases). This clonotype was sampled from a woman aged 40-49 years with acute COVID-19. Specimen: PBMCs or T cells enriched from blood (not recorded which). The chain's CDR3 is CASSALQGDTQYF. The CDR3 DNA reads TGCGCCAGCAGCGCACTACAGGGAGATACGCAGTATTTT.